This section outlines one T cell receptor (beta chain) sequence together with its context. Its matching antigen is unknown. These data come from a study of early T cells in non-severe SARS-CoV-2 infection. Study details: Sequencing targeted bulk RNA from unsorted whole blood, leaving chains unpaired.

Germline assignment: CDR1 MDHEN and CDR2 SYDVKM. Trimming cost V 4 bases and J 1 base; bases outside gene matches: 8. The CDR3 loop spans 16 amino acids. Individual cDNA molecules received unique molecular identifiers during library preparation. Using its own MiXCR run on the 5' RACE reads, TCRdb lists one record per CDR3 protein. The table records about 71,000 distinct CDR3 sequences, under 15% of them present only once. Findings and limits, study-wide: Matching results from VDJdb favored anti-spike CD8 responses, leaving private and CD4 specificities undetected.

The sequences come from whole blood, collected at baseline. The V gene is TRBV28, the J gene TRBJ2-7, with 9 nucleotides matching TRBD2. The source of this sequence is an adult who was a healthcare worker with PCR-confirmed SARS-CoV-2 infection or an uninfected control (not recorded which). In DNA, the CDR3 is TGTGCCAGCAGTTCCCAGGCTAGCGGGGAATCCTACGAGCAGTACTTC. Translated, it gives CASSSQASGESYEQYF.